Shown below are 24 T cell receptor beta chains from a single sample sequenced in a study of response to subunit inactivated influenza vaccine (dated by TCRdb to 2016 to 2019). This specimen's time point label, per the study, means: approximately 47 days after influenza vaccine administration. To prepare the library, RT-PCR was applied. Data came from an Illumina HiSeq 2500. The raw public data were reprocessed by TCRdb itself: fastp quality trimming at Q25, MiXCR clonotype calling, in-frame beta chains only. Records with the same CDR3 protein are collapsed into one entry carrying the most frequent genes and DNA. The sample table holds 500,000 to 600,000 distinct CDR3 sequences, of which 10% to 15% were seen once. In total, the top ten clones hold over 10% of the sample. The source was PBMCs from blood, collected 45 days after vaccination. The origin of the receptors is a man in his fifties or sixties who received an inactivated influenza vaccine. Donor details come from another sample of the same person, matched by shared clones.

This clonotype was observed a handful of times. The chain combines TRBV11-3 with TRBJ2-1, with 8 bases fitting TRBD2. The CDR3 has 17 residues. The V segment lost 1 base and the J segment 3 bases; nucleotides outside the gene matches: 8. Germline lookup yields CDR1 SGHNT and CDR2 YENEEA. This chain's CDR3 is CASSLGPGSGGYNEQFF. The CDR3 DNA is TGTGCCAGCAGCTTAGGGCCGGGGAGCGGGGGCTACAATGAGCAGTTCTTC.

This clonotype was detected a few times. In DNA form, the CDR3 reads TGCAGTGCTAGAGATCAGGGGGGCAGGTCACCCCTCCACTTT. Its translation is CSARDQGGRSPLHF. The chain joins TRBV20-1 to TRBJ1-6; 7 bases are a match to TRBD1. From germline, CDR1 is DFQATT and CDR2 SNEGSKA (reference sequence). J gave up 10 bases and V 0 bases, and 6 bases lay outside the gene matches. CDR3 size: 14 residues.

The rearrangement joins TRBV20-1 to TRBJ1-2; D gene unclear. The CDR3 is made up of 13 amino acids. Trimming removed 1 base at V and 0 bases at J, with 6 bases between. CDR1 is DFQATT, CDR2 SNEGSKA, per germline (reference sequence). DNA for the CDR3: TGCAGTGCTAGAGGAGAGGCTAACTATGGCTACACCTTC. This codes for CSARGEANYGYTF.

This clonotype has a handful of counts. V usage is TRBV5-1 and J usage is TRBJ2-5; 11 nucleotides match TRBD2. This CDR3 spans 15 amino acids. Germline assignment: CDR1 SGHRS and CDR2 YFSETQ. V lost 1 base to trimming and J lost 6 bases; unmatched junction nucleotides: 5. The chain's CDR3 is CASSLTSGSGKTQYF. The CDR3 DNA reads TGCGCCAGCAGCTTGACTAGCGGGAGTGGAAAGACCCAGTACTTC.

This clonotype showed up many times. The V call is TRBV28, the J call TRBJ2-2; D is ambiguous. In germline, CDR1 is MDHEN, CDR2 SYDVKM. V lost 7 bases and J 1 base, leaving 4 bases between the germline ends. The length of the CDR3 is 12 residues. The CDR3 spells CASTENTGELFF. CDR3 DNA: TGTGCCAGCACCGAGAACACCGGGGAGCTGTTTTTT.

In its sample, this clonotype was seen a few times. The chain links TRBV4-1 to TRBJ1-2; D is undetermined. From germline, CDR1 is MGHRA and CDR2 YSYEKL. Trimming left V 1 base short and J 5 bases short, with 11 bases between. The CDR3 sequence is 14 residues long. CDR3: CASSQARVGYGYTF. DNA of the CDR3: TGCGCCAGCAGCCAAGCACGGGTTGGGTATGGCTACACCTTC.

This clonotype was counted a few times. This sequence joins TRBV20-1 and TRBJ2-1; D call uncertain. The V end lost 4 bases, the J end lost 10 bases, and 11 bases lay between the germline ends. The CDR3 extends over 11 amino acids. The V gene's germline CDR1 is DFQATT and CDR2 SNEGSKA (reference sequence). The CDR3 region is CSANQLWEQFF. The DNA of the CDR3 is TGCAGTGCTAACCAACTCTGGGAGCAGTTCTTC.

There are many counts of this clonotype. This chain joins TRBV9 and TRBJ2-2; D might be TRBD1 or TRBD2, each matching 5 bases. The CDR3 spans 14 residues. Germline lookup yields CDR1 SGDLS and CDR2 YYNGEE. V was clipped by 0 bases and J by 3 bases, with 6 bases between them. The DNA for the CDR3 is TGTGCCAGCAGCGTAGGAGGGGACACCGGGGAGCTGTTTTTT. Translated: CASSVGGDTGELFF. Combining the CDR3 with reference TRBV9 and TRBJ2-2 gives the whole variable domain DSGVTQTPKHLITATGQRVTLRCSPRSGDLSVYWYQQSLDQGLQFLIQYYNGEERAKGNILERFSAQQFPDLHSELNLSSLELGDSALYFCASSVGGDTGELFFGEGSRLTVL.

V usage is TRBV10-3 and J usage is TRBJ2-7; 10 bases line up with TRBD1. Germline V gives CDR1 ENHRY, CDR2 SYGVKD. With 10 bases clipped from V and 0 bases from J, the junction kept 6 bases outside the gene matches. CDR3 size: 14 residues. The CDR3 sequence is CATTTGGNSYEQYF. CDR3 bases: TGTGCCACCACGACAGGGGGCAACTCCTACGAGCAGTACTTC.

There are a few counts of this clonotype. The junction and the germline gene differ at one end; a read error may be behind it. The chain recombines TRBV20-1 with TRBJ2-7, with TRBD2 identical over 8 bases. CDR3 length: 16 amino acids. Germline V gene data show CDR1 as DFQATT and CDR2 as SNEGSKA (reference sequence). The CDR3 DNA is TGCTGTGCTAGAGGCAATAAGCGGGGGTCCTCCTACGAGCAGTACTTC. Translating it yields CCARGNKRGSSYEQYF.

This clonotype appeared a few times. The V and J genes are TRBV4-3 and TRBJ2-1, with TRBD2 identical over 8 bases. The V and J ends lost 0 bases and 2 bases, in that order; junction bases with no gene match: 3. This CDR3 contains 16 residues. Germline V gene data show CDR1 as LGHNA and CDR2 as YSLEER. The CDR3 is CASSQDTSGAYNEQFF. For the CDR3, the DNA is TGCGCCAGCAGCCAAGACACTAGCGGAGCCTACAATGAGCAGTTCTTC.

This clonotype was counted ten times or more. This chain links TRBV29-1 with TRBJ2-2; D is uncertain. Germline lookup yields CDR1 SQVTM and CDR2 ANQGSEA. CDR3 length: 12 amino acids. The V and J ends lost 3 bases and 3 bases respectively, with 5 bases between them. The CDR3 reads CSVDGYTGELFF. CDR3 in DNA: TGCAGCGTTGACGGCTACACCGGGGAGCTGTTTTTT.

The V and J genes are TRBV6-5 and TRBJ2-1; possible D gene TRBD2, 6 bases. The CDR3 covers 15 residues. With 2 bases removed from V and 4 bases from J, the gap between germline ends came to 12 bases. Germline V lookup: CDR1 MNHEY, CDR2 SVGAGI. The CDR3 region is CASSYIGRRYNEQFF. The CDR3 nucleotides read TGTGCCAGCAGTTACATCGGGAGACGATACAATGAGCAGTTCTTC.

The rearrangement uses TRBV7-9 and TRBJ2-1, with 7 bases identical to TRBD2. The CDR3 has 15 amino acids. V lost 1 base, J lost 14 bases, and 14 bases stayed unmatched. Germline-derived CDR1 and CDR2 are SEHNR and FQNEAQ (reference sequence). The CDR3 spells CASSLDSASGTIEFF. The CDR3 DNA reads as TGTGCCAGCAGCTTAGATTCTGCTAGCGGTACAATCGAGTTCTTC.

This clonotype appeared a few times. In DNA, the CDR3 is TGCAGTGCTAGTTTGACTAGCCCGAACACCGGGGAGCTGTTTTTT. Encoded protein: CSASLTSPNTGELFF. This rearrangement joins TRBV20-1 to TRBJ2-2, with TRBD2 matching 7 bases. This CDR3 spans 15 amino acids. Germline V gives CDR1 DFQATT, CDR2 SNEGSKA (reference sequence). Unmatched junction bases numbered 4, after V lost 3 bases and J lost 0 bases.

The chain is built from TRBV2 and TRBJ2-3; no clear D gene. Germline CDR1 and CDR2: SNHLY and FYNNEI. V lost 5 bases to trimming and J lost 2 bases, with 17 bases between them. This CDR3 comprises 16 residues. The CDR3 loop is CASSPPPDGITDTQYF. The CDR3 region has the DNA TGTGCCAGCAGTCCTCCCCCCGATGGAATCACAGATACGCAGTATTTT.

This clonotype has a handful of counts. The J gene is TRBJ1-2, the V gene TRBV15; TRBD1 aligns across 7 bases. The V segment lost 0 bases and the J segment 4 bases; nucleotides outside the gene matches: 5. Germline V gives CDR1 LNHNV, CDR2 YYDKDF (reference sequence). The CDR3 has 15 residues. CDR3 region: CATSRDRQGTYGYTF. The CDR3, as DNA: TGTGCCACCAGCAGAGATCGACAGGGAACCTATGGCTACACCTTC.

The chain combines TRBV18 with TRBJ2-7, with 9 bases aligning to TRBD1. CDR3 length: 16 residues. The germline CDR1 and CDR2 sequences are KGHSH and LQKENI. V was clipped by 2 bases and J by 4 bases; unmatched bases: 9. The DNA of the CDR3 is TGTGCCAGCTCACCAGGGTTTCAGGACAGGGGATACGAGCAGTACTTC. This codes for CASSPGFQDRGYEQYF.

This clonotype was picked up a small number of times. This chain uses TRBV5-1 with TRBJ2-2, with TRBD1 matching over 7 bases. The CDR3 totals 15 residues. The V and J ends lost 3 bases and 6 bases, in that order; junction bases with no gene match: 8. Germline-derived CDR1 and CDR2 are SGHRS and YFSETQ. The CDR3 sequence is CASSSRTGSPGELFF. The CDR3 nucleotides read TGCGCCAGCAGCTCCAGGACAGGCTCTCCCGGGGAGCTGTTTTTT. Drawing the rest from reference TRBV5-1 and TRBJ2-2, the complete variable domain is KAGVTQTPRYLIKTRGQQVTLSCSPISGHRSVSWYQQTPGQGLQFLFEYFSETQRNKGNFPGRFSGRQFSNSRSEMNVSTLELGDSALYLCASSSRTGSPGELFFGEGSRLTVL.

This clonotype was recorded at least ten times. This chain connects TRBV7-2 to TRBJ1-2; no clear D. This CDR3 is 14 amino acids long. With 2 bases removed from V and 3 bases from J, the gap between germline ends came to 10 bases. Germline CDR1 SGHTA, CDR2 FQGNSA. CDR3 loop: CASSLSQPYYGYTF. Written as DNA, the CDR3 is TGTGCCAGCAGCTTAAGTCAGCCTTACTATGGCTACACCTTC.

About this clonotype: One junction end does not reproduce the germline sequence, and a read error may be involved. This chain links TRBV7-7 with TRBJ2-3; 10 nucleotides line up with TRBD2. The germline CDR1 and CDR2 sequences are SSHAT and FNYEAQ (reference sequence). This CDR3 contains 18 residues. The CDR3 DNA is TGTACCAGCAGTTTAGCCTCGGCTAGCGGGGGCAGCACAGATACGCAGTATTTT. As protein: CTSSLASASGGSTDTQYF. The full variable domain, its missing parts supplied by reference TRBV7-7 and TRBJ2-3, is GAGVSQSPRYKVTKRGQDVTLRCDPISSHATLYWYQQALGQGPEFLTYFNYEAQPDKSGLPSDRFSAERPEGSISTLTIQRTEQRDSAMYRCTSSLASASGGSTDTQYFGPGTRLTVL.

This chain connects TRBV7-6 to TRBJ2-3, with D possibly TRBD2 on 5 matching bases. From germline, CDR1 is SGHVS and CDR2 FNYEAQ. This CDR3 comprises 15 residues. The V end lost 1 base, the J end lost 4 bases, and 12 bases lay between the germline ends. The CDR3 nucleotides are TGTGCCAGCAGCTTAGTTAGCGCCAAGGCAGATACGCAGTATTTT. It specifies CASSLVSAKADTQYF.

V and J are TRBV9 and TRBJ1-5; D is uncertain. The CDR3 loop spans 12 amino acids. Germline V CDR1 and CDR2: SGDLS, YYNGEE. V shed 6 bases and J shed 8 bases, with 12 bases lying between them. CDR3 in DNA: TGTGCCAGCACCTCCTTCGCGGAGCCCCAGCATTTT. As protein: CASTSFAEPQHF.

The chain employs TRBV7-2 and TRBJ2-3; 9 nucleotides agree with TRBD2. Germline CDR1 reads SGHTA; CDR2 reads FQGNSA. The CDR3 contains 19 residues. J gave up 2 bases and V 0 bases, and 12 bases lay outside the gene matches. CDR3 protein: CASSLARAGGRYSTDTQYF. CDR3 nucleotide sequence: TGTGCCAGCAGCTTAGCGCGAGCGGGGGGACGATACTCCACAGATACGCAGTATTTT.